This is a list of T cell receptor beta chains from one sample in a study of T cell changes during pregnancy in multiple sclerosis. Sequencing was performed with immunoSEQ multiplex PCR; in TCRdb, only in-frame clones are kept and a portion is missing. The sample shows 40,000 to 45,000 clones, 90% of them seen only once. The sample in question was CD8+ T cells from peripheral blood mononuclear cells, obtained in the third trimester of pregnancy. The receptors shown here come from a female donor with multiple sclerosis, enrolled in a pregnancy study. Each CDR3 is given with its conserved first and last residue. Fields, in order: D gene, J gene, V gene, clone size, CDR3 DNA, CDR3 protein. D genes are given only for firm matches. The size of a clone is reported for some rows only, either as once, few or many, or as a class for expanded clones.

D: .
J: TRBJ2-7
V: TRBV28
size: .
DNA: TGTGCCTCCTCTAATGTGGGCCAGAGCGAGCAGTACTTC
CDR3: CASSNVGQSEQYF

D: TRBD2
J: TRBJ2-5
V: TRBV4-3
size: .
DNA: TGCGCCAGCAGCCACGAACGGGGGGGGGTTGAGACCCAGTACTTC
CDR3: CASSHERGGVETQYF

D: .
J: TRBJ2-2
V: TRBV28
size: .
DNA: TGTGCCACCGACCGGGAGAGGGGGCTGGGAACCGGGGAGCTGTTTTTT
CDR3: CATDRERGLGTGELFF

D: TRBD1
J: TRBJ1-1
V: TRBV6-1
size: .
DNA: TGTGCCAGCAGTGAAGTCGGCAGGGGGCACACTGAAGCTTTCTTT
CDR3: CASSEVGRGHTEAFF

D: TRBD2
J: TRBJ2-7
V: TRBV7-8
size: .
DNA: TGTGCCAGCAGCTTAGATGCAGCGGGGTGGAACGAGCAGTACTTC
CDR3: CASSLDAAGWNEQYF

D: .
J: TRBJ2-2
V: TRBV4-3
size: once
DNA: TGCGCCAGCAGCCAAGATATGGGGCGCGGCACCGGGGAGCTGTTTTTT
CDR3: CASSQDMGRGTGELFF

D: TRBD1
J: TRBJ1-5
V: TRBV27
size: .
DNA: TGTGCCAGCAGCCCTTCGACAGGGGTCAATCAGCCCCAGCATTTT
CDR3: CASSPSTGVNQPQHF

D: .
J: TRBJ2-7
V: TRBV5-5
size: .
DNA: TGTGCCAGCAGCTTTAACTCCTACGAGCAGTACTTC
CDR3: CASSFNSYEQYF

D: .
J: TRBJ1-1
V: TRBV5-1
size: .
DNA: TGCGCCAGCAGCTTGGCAGGGATCCTGAATGGTGAAGCTTTCTTT
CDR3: CASSLAGILNGEAFF

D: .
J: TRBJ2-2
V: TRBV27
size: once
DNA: TGTGCCAGCAGTTTTCCCGGGAACACCGGGGAGCTGTTTTTT
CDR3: CASSFPGNTGELFF

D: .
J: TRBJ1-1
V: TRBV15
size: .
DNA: TGTGCCACCAGCACCCGGGGGGGGGCGGACACTGAAGCTTTCTTT
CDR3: CATSTRGGADTEAFF

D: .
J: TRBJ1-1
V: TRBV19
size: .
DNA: TGTGCCAGTACCGCGATAAATCTGTACACTGAAGCTTTCTTT
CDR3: CASTAINLYTEAFF

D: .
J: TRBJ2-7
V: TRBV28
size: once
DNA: TGTGCCAGCAGTTCGGGATCCGCCTACGAGCAGTACTTC
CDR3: CASSSGSAYEQYF

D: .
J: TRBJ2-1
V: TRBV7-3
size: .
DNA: TGTGCCAGCAGCTTGGTCGGAGGGCGGGATGAGCAGTTCTTC
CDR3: CASSLVGGRDEQFF

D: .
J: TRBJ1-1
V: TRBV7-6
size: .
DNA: TGTGCCAGCAGCTACCAGTCGGGGGAAATCACTGAAGCTTTCTTT
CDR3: CASSYQSGEITEAFF

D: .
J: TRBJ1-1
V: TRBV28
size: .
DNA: TGTGCCAGCAGTCCCCTCCTCGACAGGAACACTGAAGCTTTCTTT
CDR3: CASSPLLDRNTEAFF

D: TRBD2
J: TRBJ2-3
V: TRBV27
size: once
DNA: TGTGCCAGCAGCCTTCTAGCGGGTAGAACAGATACGCAGTATTTT
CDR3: CASSLLAGRTDTQYF

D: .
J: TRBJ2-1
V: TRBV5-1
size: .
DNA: TGCGCCAGCAGCTCATACAATGAGCAGTTCTTC
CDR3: CASSSYNEQFF

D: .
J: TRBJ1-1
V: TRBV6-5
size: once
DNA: TGTGCCAGCAGTTACGCGGGGGCGCGTCCTAACACTGAAGCTTTCTTT
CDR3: CASSYAGARPNTEAFF

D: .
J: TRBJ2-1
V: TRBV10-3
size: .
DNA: TGTGGAGATACGAGCTCCTACAATGAGCAGTTCTTC
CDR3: CGDTSSYNEQFF

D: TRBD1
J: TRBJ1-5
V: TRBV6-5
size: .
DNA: TGTGCCAGCAGCGAGGACAGGTCGTCAGGAATACATTTT
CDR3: CASSEDRSSGIHF

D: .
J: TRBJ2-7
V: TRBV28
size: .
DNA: TGTGCCAGCAATCCTTTGGGGGGCTACGAGCAGTACTTC
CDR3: CASNPLGGYEQYF

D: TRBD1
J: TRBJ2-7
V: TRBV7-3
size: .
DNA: TGTGCCAGCAGCTTGGACAGGAGCTCCTACGAGCAGTACTTC
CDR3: CASSLDRSSYEQYF

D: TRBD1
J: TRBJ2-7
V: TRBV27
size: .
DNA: TGTGCCAGCAGTTTATCCCCCCCGGACAGGGGGCTTTACGAGCAGTACTTC
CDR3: CASSLSPPDRGLYEQYF

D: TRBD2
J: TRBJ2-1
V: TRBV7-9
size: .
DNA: TGTGCCAGCAGCTTACTTTTTAGCGGGAGAGAGGGTACAGACAATGAGCAGTTCTTC
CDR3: CASSLLFSGREGTDNEQFF

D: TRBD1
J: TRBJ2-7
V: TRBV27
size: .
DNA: TGTGCCAGCAGTTTATCTGTGGGACAGGGTAACGAGCAGTACTTC
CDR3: CASSLSVGQGNEQYF

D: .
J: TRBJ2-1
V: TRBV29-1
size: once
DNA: TGCAGCGTTGACGGGGACACCGCAAATGAGCAGTTCTTC
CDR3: CSVDGDTANEQFF

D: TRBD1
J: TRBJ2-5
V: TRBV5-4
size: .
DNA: TGTGCCAGCAGCGGGGACAGCGACCAAGAGACCCAGTACTTC
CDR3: CASSGDSDQETQYF

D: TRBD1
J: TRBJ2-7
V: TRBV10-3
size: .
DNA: TGTGCCATCGGGACAGGATTTGTTAGCTCCTACGAGCAGTACTTC
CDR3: CAIGTGFVSSYEQYF

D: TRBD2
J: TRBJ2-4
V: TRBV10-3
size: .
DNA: TGTGCCATCAGTGACTCCGGGGGGTCCAAAAACATTCAGTACTTC
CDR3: CAISDSGGSKNIQYF

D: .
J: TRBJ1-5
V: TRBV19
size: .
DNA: TGTGCCAGTAGCCCATCGCTAAACAATCAGCCCCAGCATTTT
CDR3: CASSPSLNNQPQHF

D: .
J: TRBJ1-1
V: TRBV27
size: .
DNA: TGTGCCAGCACCAAACTACAGGGACGTGAAGCTTTCTTT
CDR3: CASTKLQGREAFF

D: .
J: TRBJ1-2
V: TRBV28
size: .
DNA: TGTGCCAGCAGCCCAGGACTGTTAAACTATGGCTACACCTTC
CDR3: CASSPGLLNYGYTF

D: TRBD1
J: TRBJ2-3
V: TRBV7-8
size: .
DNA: TGTGCCAGCAGCCGGGACAGGGGTATAGATACGCAGTATTTT
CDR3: CASSRDRGIDTQYF

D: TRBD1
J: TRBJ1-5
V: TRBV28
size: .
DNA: TGTGCCAGCAGTGTGGACAGGCTTCAGCCCCAGCATTTT
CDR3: CASSVDRLQPQHF

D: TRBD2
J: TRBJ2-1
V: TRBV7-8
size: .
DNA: TGTGCCAGCAGCTTAGCGGGACTAGCGGGAGTTTTAGAGCAGTTCTTC
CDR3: CASSLAGLAGVLEQFF

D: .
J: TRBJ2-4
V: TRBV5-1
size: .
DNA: TGCGCCAGCAGCCCTAGCCAGAGAGCCAAAAACATTCAGTACTTC
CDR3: CASSPSQRAKNIQYF

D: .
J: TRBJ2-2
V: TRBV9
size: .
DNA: TGTGCCAGCAGCGGGGGGGACCCGAACACCGGGGAGCTGTTTTTT
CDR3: CASSGGDPNTGELFF

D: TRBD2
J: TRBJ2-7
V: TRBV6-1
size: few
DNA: TGTGCCAGCAGTGAAGAAGCTAGCGGGAGTCACGAGCAGTACTTC
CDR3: CASSEEASGSHEQYF

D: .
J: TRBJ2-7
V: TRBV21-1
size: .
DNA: TGTGCCAGCAGCAAACCTACTACCTCCTACGAGCAGTACTTC
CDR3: CASSKPTTSYEQYF

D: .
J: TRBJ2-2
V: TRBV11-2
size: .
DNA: TGTGCCAGCAGCTTGGAGCAGGGGAACACCGGGGAGCTGTTTTTT
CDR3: CASSLEQGNTGELFF

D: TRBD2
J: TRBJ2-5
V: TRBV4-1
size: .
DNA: TGCGCCAGCAGCCAATGGACTAGCGGAGAGACCCAGTACTTC
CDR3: CASSQWTSGETQYF

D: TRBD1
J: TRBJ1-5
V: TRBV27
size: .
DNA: TGTGCCAGCAGTTTGGTCCCTCTACAGGGGCAGCCCCAGCATTTT
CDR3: CASSLVPLQGQPQHF

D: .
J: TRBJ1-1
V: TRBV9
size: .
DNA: TGTGCCAGCAGCCCGTCGAGGGGGGGCACTGAAGCTTTCTTT
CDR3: CASSPSRGGTEAFF

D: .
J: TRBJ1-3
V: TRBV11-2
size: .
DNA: TGTGCCAGCAGCTTAGTCACAGGATCTGGAAACACCATATATTTT
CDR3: CASSLVTGSGNTIYF

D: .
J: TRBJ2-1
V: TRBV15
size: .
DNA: TGTGCCACCGGGGAGAGGTCCTACAATGAGCAGTTCTTC
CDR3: CATGERSYNEQFF

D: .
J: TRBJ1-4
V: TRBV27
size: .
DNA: TGTGCCAGCAGGCGGAGTCGGCAAACTAATGAAAAACTGTTTTTT
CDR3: CASRRSRQTNEKLFF

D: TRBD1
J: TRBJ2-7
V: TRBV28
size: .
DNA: TGTGCCAGCAGTCCAAGACAGGGATCCTACGAGCAGTACTTC
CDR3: CASSPRQGSYEQYF

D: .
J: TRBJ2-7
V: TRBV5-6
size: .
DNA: TGTGCCAGCAGCTTGCCCCCCGCCGCAGAGGGTTACTACGAGCAGTACTTC
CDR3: CASSLPPAAEGYYEQYF